Listed below are T cell receptor beta chains from one sample, sequenced in a study of blood T cell repertoires in COVID-19. The method was immunoSEQ multiplex PCR; TCRdb's version includes in-frame clones alone and lacks a portion of them. The data show approximately 250,000 clones, with more than 70% seen just once and approximately 1.2% held by the top ten. The specimen sequenced was PBMCs or T cells enriched from blood (not recorded which). These receptors all come from a middle-aged woman with acute COVID-19. Both conserved end residues are part of each CDR3. Each record gives: J gene, clone size, D gene, V gene, CDR3 protein, CDR3 DNA. D genes are given only for firm matches. Clone size is given for some rows only: seen once, a few or many times, or a class if the clone is expanded.

>TRBJ2-1|.|.|TRBV11-1
CASLGQEDTTDEQFF
TGTGCCAGCCTAGGCCAAGAAGATACAACGGATGAGCAGTTCTTC
>TRBJ1-1|.|.|TRBV2
CASRSDSTEAFF
TGTGCCAGCAGATCGGACAGCACTGAAGCTTTCTTT
>TRBJ2-3|few|TRBD2|TRBV4-3
CASSQALAGDLDTQYF
TGCGCCAGCAGCCAAGCACTAGCGGGAGATCTCGATACGCAGTATTTT
>TRBJ1-5|.|TRBD1|TRBV5-8
CASSLRDRETYSNQPQHF
TGTGCCAGCAGCCTCCGGGACAGGGAAACTTATAGCAATCAGCCCCAGCATTTT
>TRBJ1-1|.|.|TRBV5-4
CASSFWAVNTEAFF
TGTGCCAGCAGCTTTTGGGCAGTGAACACTGAAGCTTTCTTT
>TRBJ1-2|.|TRBD1|TRBV5-4
CASSPLGQGSSNGYTF
TGTGCCAGCAGCCCACTGGGACAGGGGAGTTCGAATGGCTACACCTTC
>TRBJ2-7|.|.|TRBV15
CATSRGQAGSYEQYF
TGTGCCACCAGCAGAGGTCAGGCGGGGTCCTACGAGCAGTACTTC
>TRBJ2-7|.|TRBD1|TRBV19
CASSKTGAYEQYF
TGTGCCAGTAGTAAGACAGGGGCCTACGAGCAGTACTTC
>TRBJ1-2|.|TRBD1|TRBV28
CASHPTGGRGYTF
TGTGCCAGCCACCCGACAGGGGGCCGTGGCTACACCTTC
>TRBJ2-5|.|TRBD1|TRBV19
CASSKILQGAGETQYF
TGTGCCAGTAGTAAGATCTTACAGGGGGCAGGGGAGACCCAGTACTTC
>TRBJ2-1|.|.|TRBV5-4
CASSSRGNNEQFF
TGTGCCAGCAGCTCCAGGGGTAACAATGAGCAGTTCTTC
>TRBJ2-7|.|TRBD2|TRBV4-1
CASSNLFPASGSESF
TGCGCCAGCAGCAATTTATTCCCGGCTAGCGGGAGTGAGTCCTTC
>TRBJ1-3|.|.|TRBV18
CASSPPGAAGNTIYF
TGTGCCAGCTCACCACCAGGGGCAGCTGGAAACACCATATATTTT
>TRBJ2-3|.|.|TRBV19
CASTWSSADTQYF
TGTGCCAGTACTTGGTCTAGCGCGGATACGCAGTATTTT
>TRBJ2-5|.|TRBD2|TRBV7-9
CASTTMTSGRGETQYF
TGTGCCAGCACCACCATGACTAGCGGGAGAGGGGAGACCCAGTACTTC
>TRBJ1-3|.|TRBD1|TRBV7-6
CASSTGTGVFGNTIYF
TGTGCCAGCAGTACCGGGACAGGGGTTTTTGGAAACACCATATATTTT
>TRBJ1-5|few|.|TRBV9
CASSAQGMQPQHF
TGTGCCAGCAGCGCCCAGGGGATGCAGCCCCAGCATTTT
>TRBJ1-2|.|.|TRBV4-1
CASSPRQTQNYGYTF
TGCGCCAGCAGCCCCAGACAGACTCAGAACTATGGCTACACCTTC
>TRBJ1-2|once|.|TRBV30
CAWSTGPYGYTF
TGTGCCTGGTCCACAGGGCCCTATGGCTACACCTTC
>TRBJ2-3|.|.|TRBV5-1
CASRQRGTLRSTDTQYF
TGCGCCAGCAGACAAAGAGGGACATTAAGGAGCACAGATACGCAGTATTTT
>TRBJ2-7|.|TRBD2|TRBV27
CASSMGLAAPYEQYF
TGTGCCAGCAGTATGGGACTAGCGGCCCCCTACGAGCAGTACTTC
>TRBJ2-5|.|.|TRBV7-3
CASSFSGTETQYF
TGTGCCAGCAGCTTTTCCGGGACTGAGACCCAGTACTTC
>TRBJ1-2|.|TRBD1|TRBV27
CASTPGGRFLGNYGYTF
TGTGCCAGCACCCCAGGGGGAAGGTTTCTGGGGAACTATGGCTACACCTTC